This TCR beta chain was recovered during a study of T cell clonotyping in hematopoietic cell transplantation. At the level of the study: Pretransplant recipient samples were taken after cytoreduction. Notes on the study in general: Few recipient clonotypes overlapped donors; over 95% were de novo at given depth.

TCRdb keeps only in-frame clones here, not all; method: immunoSEQ multiplex PCR. The sample carries about 28,000 clones, about 93% recorded once. The CDR3 spans 12 residues. Trimming cost V 6 bases and J 6 bases, with 8 bases left between them. Germline-derived CDR1 and CDR2 are MDHEN and SYDVKM. A remark on this clone: Its antigen is not identified.

Indicated time point: recipient sample about 28 days before transplant, after cytoreduction. Blood collection times were about day -28 and days 30, 100, 180 posttransplant. This sequence was found in a man aged 45-65 years with acute myeloid leukemia. Some clones in this sample may be carry-over from other donors' samples. This sequence joins TRBV28 and TRBJ1-4, with D uncertain. The sample consisted of peripheral blood mononuclear cells, taken before stem cell transplant. DNA for the CDR3: TGTGCCAGCAGGAGATTTCATGAAAAACTGTTTTTT. This translates into CASRRFHEKLFF.